One sample yielded the 7 T cell receptor beta chains listed below, sequenced in a study of blood T cells in healthy people across ages. A J-beta primer mix and a sample-barcoded 5' primer were used in a second PCR of roughly 6 to 12 cycles. One entry per CDR3 protein results from TCRdb running MiXCR on the 5' RACE reads. The table records about 640,000 distinct CDR3 sequences, about 28% of them present only once. Sample: blood. These receptors came from a woman aged 80 or over in good health.

The V call is TRBV7-3, the J call TRBJ2-5, with 10 nucleotides matching TRBD1. Per the germline V gene, CDR1 is SGHTA and CDR2 is FQGTGA. The CDR3 extends over 15 amino acids. V dropped 4 bases and J dropped 11; count of bases not matched to a gene: 13. This CDR3 is CASSSGTGVSGEQYF. CDR3 in DNA: TGTGCCAGCAGCTCCGGGACAGGGGTAAGCGGTGAGCAGTACTTC.

This clonotype was counted ten times or more. This chain links TRBV9 with TRBJ1-2, with 10 bases matching TRBD1. The trim removed 8 bases at V and 4 bases at J, leaving 11 bases unmatched. The V gene's germline CDR1 is SGDLS and CDR2 YYNGEE. This CDR3 contains 15 residues. CDR3 in DNA: TGTGCCAGTTCTACCGGGACAGGGGAAAGCTATGGCTACACCTTC. Encoded protein: CASSTGTGESYGYTF.

Turning to this clonotype: Being one base from a much bigger clone, this may be a read error. This chain joins TRBV7-3 and TRBJ2-5; 11 nucleotides line up with TRBD2. Germline-derived CDR1 and CDR2 are SGHTA and FQGTGA. V shed 5 bases and J 4 bases; nucleotides not matched to a gene: 12. This CDR3 comprises 17 residues. The chain's CDR3 is CASSKTSGAVNRETQYF. The CDR3 bases are TGTGCCAGCAGCAAGACTAGCGGGGCTGTTAACAGAGAGACCCAGTACTTC.

About this clonotype: A much bigger clone sits one base away, suggesting this may be a read error. This chain uses TRBV20-1 with TRBJ1-2; a possible D gene is TRBD1 (6 bases). Per the germline V gene, CDR1 is DFQATT and CDR2 is SNEGSKA (reference sequence). With 8 bases removed from V and 7 bases from J, the gap between germline ends came to 17 bases. The CDR3 is 12 residues long. The CDR3 region has the DNA TGCAGTCAAAGGGGGAGGCGCGGTGGCTACACCTTC. Amino acids: CSQRGRRGGYTF.

Many counts were recorded for this clonotype. The chain recombines TRBV5-6 with TRBJ1-2; D is perhaps TRBD1 (5 bases). The CDR3 length is 14 residues. Germline V gene sequence: CDR1 SGHDT, CDR2 YYEEEE. V was clipped by 4 bases and J by 0 bases, with 10 bases between them. This chain's CDR3 is CASSGGRTNYGYTF. The CDR3 DNA sequence: TGTGCCAGCAGCGGGGGACGGACTAACTATGGCTACACCTTC.

As concerns this clonotype: The junction shows a germline mismatch at one end, possibly a read error. The chain employs TRBV7-9 and TRBJ1-6, with 8 bases fitting TRBD1. The CDR3 extends over 14 amino acids. Germline V gives CDR1 SEHNR, CDR2 FQNEAQ (reference sequence). The CDR3: CASSSGQGNSPPHF. The CDR3 DNA reads TGTGCCAGCAGCTCCGGACAGGGCAATTCACCCCCCCACTTT.

In this sample, this clonotype turned up many times. The CDR3 loop is CASSLVQGNNEQFF. The CDR3 DNA reads TGCGCCAGCAGCTTGGTTCAGGGGAACAATGAGCAGTTCTTC. The chain joins TRBV5-1 to TRBJ2-1, with a possible D match to TRBD1 (6 bases). The CDR3 has 14 amino acids. Germline CDR1 is SGHRS and CDR2 is YFSETQ. Trimming stripped 0 bases from V and 5 bases from J, with 9 bases between.